Presented here are 17 T cell receptor beta chains from one specimen sequenced in a study of early stage breast cancer tumors. The protocol was immunoSEQ multiplex PCR, while the TCRdb copy is restricted to in-frame clones and leaves out a portion. The repertoire holds about 5,000 clones, with under 70% as singletons. Input material: normal breast tissue next to the tumor. The receptors derive from a person in their sixties with breast cancer.

The J gene is TRBJ1-2, the V gene TRBV5-4; D might be TRBD1 (6 bases). V gave up 5 bases and J gave up 8 bases, with 19 bases separating them. The CDR3 covers 14 residues. CDR1 and CDR2 from the germline V gene are SGHNT and YYREEE (reference sequence). CDR3 DNA: TGTGCCAGCAGGCCAGGGTTGGGGACACCCGGCTACACCTTC. It yields the protein CASRPGLGTPGYTF.

In its sample, this clone was seen a few times. The chain joins TRBV30 to TRBJ1-3; D uncertain. CDR1 and CDR2 from the germline V gene are GTSNPN and SVGIG (reference sequence). Trimming shortened V by 6 bases and J by 0 bases, and 9 bases separated the two germline ends. The CDR3 extends over 13 amino acids. The CDR3 sequence is CACPLPSGNTIYF. CDR3 bases: TGTGCCTGCCCCTTGCCCTCTGGAAACACCATATATTTT.

The gene calls are TRBV7-9 and TRBJ1-1; 7 bases agree with TRBD1. CDR3 size: 14 residues. Unmatched junction bases numbered 1, after V lost 3 bases and J lost 0 bases. Per the germline V gene, CDR1 is SEHNR and CDR2 is FQNEAQ (reference sequence). The CDR3 DNA sequence: TGTGCCAGCAGCTTTGGGACAGTGAACACTGAAGCTTTCTTT. Protein product: CASSFGTVNTEAFF.

This clone occurred a few times. The CDR3: CASSRTNNYGYTF. As DNA, the CDR3 is TGTGCCAGCAGCCGAACAAACAACTATGGCTACACCTTC. The chain carries TRBV7-8 and TRBJ1-2; D gene uncertain. Trimming left V 5 bases short and J 2 bases short, with 9 bases between. The CDR3 contains 13 residues. Per germline, CDR1 SGHVS and CDR2 FQNEAQ.

This clone was found once. Here the CDR3 DNA reads TGTGCCAGCAGCTTGGGTGCCGGGACTAGTCTAACAGATACGCAGTATTTT. It specifies CASSLGAGTSLTDTQYF. This sequence joins TRBV5-6 and TRBJ2-3; 8 nucleotides agree with TRBD2. Germline loops: CDR1 SGHDT, CDR2 YYEEEE. V gave up 0 bases and J gave up 3 bases; unmatched junction bases: 9. The CDR3 is made up of 17 amino acids.

This clone has just one count. The V and J genes are TRBV6-1 and TRBJ2-2; D ambiguous. Trimming took 8 bases from V and 2 from J, leaving 6 bases between them. Germline CDR1 MNHNS, CDR2 SASEGT. The CDR3 is 12 residues long. The CDR3 loop reads CASRINTGELFF. The CDR3, as DNA: TGTGCCAGCCGAATAAACACCGGGGAGCTGTTTTTT.

The chain couples TRBV7-6 to TRBJ2-7; TRBD2 is a possible D gene (6 bases). Between the trimmed V and J ends, which lost 0 bases and 3 bases, there was a span of 15 bases. Per germline, CDR1 SGHVS and CDR2 FNYEAQ. There are 16 residues in the CDR3. The CDR3 DNA reads as TGTGCCAGCAGCTTAGCTCCGGCGGGACCGGTCTACGAGCAGTACTTC. Protein sequence: CASSLAPAGPVYEQYF.

V and J are TRBV29-1 and TRBJ2-5; 7 nucleotides match TRBD2. The CDR3 is made up of 14 amino acids. Germline-derived CDR1 and CDR2 are SQVTM and ANQGSEA. V shed 5 bases, J shed 4 bases, and the junction held 10 bases outside the gene matches. CDR3 sequence: CSVTSPSSGETQYF. The CDR3 nucleotides read TGCAGCGTTACTTCACCTTCTAGCGGAGAGACCCAGTACTTC. Full variable domain (missing parts from reference TRBV29-1 and TRBJ2-5): SAVISQKPSRDICQRGTSLTIQCQVDSQVTMMFWYRQQPGQSLTLIATANQGSEATYESGFVIDKFPISRPNLTFSTLTVSNMSPEDSSIYLCSVTSPSSGETQYFGPGTRLLVL.

Relative to its sample, this clone is large. The chain carries TRBV9 and TRBJ2-1, with TRBD2 matching over 13 bases. Germline lookup yields CDR1 SGDLS and CDR2 YYNGEE. The ends lost 0 bases at V and 8 bases at J; junction bases unmatched: 8. This CDR3 has 17 amino acids. CDR3 loop: CASSVAQTSGGIDEQFF. Written as DNA, the CDR3 is TGTGCCAGCAGCGTAGCACAGACTAGCGGGGGGATCGATGAGCAGTTCTTC.

This chain links TRBV11-1 with TRBJ2-1, with TRBD1 identical over 9 bases. The CDR3 is 14 residues long. After removal of 5 bases from V and 9 bases from J, the junction contained 8 bases not matched to a gene. Germline CDR1 and CDR2: SGHAT and FQDESV (reference sequence). The CDR3 region is CASSIQTGGGEQFF. As DNA, the CDR3 is TGTGCCAGCAGCATCCAGACAGGGGGGGGTGAGCAGTTCTTC.

This clone was detected only once. The rearrangement joins TRBV6-1 to TRBJ2-1; D uncertain. The V end lost 3 bases, the J end lost 8 bases, and 11 bases lay between the germline ends. The CDR3 loop spans 13 amino acids. Germline V CDR1 and CDR2: MNHNS, SASEGT. This CDR3 is CASSEMPEDEQFF. The CDR3 coding sequence is TGTGCCAGCAGTGAGATGCCGGAAGATGAGCAGTTCTTC.

The V and J genes are TRBV7-6 and TRBJ1-2; D uncertain. The CDR3 contains 13 residues. CDR1 is SGHVS, CDR2 FNYEAQ, per germline. The ends were cut back, 1 base at V and 9 bases at J, with 12 bases in the middle. The CDR3 DNA follows: TGTGCCAGCAGCTTAGTAGGCGGCTTTAGCTACACCTTC. This translates into CASSLVGGFSYTF.

The chain combines TRBV10-3 with TRBJ1-1; 9 positions agree with TRBD1. CDR1 is ENHRY and CDR2 is SYGVKD in the germline V gene. The CDR3 covers 13 residues. The V segment lost 6 bases and the J segment 1 base; nucleotides outside the gene matches: 0. CDR3 bases: TGTGCCATCAGGACAGGGGGGAACACTGAAGCTTTCTTT. This encodes CAIRTGGNTEAFF.

J is TRBJ2-3 and V is TRBV9; D is undetermined. The germline V and J ends were trimmed by 0 bases and 4 bases, with 15 bases remaining between them. This CDR3 comprises 16 residues. The germline V gene encodes CDR1 SGDLS and CDR2 YYNGEE. The CDR3 spells CASSVAGLGNADTQYF. DNA for the CDR3: TGTGCCAGCAGCGTAGCCGGATTAGGTAACGCAGATACGCAGTATTTT.

V is TRBV28 and J is TRBJ1-5, with 10 bases matching TRBD1. V lost 8 bases and J lost 1; bases outside the gene matches: 2. Germline-derived CDR1 and CDR2 are MDHEN and SYDVKM. There are 14 residues in the CDR3. CDR3 nucleotide sequence: TGTGCCAGCGGACAGGGGGGAAGCAATCAGCCCCAGCATTTT. It yields the protein CASGQGGSNQPQHF.

The chain uses TRBV28 and TRBJ1-3, with TRBD1 identical over 11 bases. After removal of 6 bases from V and 1 base from J, the junction contained 8 bases not matched to a gene. This CDR3 has 17 amino acids. Germline CDR1 MDHEN, CDR2 SYDVKM. This CDR3 is CASSSGQGVRSGNTIYF. The CDR3 nucleotides read TGTGCCAGCAGCTCGGGACAGGGGGTTAGGTCTGGAAACACCATATATTTT.

This rearrangement joins TRBV19 to TRBJ1-5; D perhaps matches TRBD1 (6 bases). From germline, CDR1 is LNHDA and CDR2 SQIVND (reference sequence). V dropped 6 bases and J dropped 3 bases, with 9 bases sitting between them. The CDR3 contains 13 residues. Here the CDR3 DNA reads TGTGCCAGTAGAAGGACAGTCAATCAGCCCCAGCATTTT. Amino acids: CASRRTVNQPQHF.